This is a list of T cell receptor beta chains from one sample in a study of T cell responses to AZD1222 COVID-19 vaccine. TCRdb keeps only in-frame clones here, not all; method: immunoSEQ multiplex PCR. The table includes some 120,000 clones, approximately 85% detected once. The sample was peripheral blood, taken on day 0 of MenACWY control vaccination. These receptors all stem from an adult in good health. CDR3s include the opening cysteine and the closing phenylalanine or tryptophan. Fields, in order: V gene, clone size, D gene, J gene, CDR3 DNA, CDR3 protein. A D gene is named only where the DNA matches it firmly. Some rows mark clone size as missing; the rest say once, few, many or name a class of expanded clone.

v_gene: TRBV7-3
abundance: once
d_gene: NA
j_gene: TRBJ2-3
CDR3nt: TGTGCCAGCAGCTCCACGGGCCCAGATACGCAGTATTTT
CDR3aa: CASSSTGPDTQYF

v_gene: TRBV15
abundance: NA
d_gene: TRBD1
j_gene: TRBJ1-4
CDR3nt: TGTGCCACCAGCAGAGAGACAGGGGCAACTAATGAAAAACTGTTTTTT
CDR3aa: CATSRETGATNEKLFF

v_gene: TRBV2
abundance: NA
d_gene: NA
j_gene: TRBJ1-6
CDR3nt: TGTGCCAGCAGTGAAGAAAGGGGTTCACCCCTCCACTTT
CDR3aa: CASSEERGSPLHF

v_gene: TRBV27
abundance: few
d_gene: NA
j_gene: TRBJ2-2
CDR3nt: TGTGCCAGCAGTTTACTCAGGGTGACGAACACCGGGGAGCTGTTTTTT
CDR3aa: CASSLLRVTNTGELFF

v_gene: TRBV4-1
abundance: NA
d_gene: TRBD2
j_gene: TRBJ2-2
CDR3nt: TGCGCCAGCAGCCAGGGACTAGCGAAAGGGGAGCTGTTTTTT
CDR3aa: CASSQGLAKGELFF

v_gene: TRBV15
abundance: few
d_gene: TRBD2
j_gene: TRBJ2-1
CDR3nt: TGTGCCACCAGCAGACTACCGGGACTAGCGGGGGATGAGCAGTTCTTC
CDR3aa: CATSRLPGLAGDEQFF

v_gene: TRBV18
abundance: once
d_gene: NA
j_gene: TRBJ1-2
CDR3nt: TGTGCCAGCTCACCCACTCGGACAGAAAACTATGGCTACACCTTC
CDR3aa: CASSPTRTENYGYTF

v_gene: TRBV19
abundance: NA
d_gene: NA
j_gene: TRBJ1-3
CDR3nt: TGTGCCAGTAGACCCCGACGGACTTCTGGAAACACCATATATTTT
CDR3aa: CASRPRRTSGNTIYF

v_gene: TRBV10-3
abundance: NA
d_gene: TRBD1
j_gene: TRBJ1-5
CDR3nt: TGTGCCATCAGTGTACAGGGGGGCAATCAGCCCCAGCATTTT
CDR3aa: CAISVQGGNQPQHF

v_gene: TRBV5-1
abundance: NA
d_gene: TRBD2
j_gene: TRBJ2-1
CDR3nt: TGCGCCAGCAGCCCGGAGGTCGCTAGCGGGGGCTACAATGAGCAGTTCTTC
CDR3aa: CASSPEVASGGYNEQFF

v_gene: TRBV3-1/TRBV3-2
abundance: NA
d_gene: NA
j_gene: TRBJ2-7
CDR3nt: TGTGCCAGCAGCCCAACGGGGGAACCAGGGGACAACTACGAGCAGTACTTC
CDR3aa: CASSPTGEPGDNYEQYF

v_gene: TRBV10-3
abundance: NA
d_gene: TRBD1
j_gene: TRBJ2-7
CDR3nt: TGTGCCATCAGTGAGGGGACAGGGCCCTACGAGCAGTACTTC
CDR3aa: CAISEGTGPYEQYF

v_gene: TRBV2
abundance: NA
d_gene: TRBD1
j_gene: TRBJ1-5
CDR3nt: TGTGCCAGCAGGCGGGACAGCTGGGAGCAGCCCCAGCATTTT
CDR3aa: CASRRDSWEQPQHF

v_gene: TRBV4-3
abundance: NA
d_gene: NA
j_gene: TRBJ1-1
CDR3nt: TGCGCCAGCAGCCAAGATCGGGGAGGTAACGCTGAAGCTTTCTTT
CDR3aa: CASSQDRGGNAEAFF

v_gene: TRBV5-5
abundance: NA
d_gene: NA
j_gene: TRBJ2-1
CDR3nt: TGTGCCAGCAGCTTCGGAGATTACAATGAGCAGTTCTTC
CDR3aa: CASSFGDYNEQFF

v_gene: TRBV20-1
abundance: NA
d_gene: TRBD1
j_gene: TRBJ1-4
CDR3nt: TGCAGTGCGGACAGGGAAAAACTGTTTTTT
CDR3aa: CSADREKLFF

v_gene: TRBV4-2
abundance: NA
d_gene: NA
j_gene: TRBJ1-6
CDR3nt: TGTGCCAGCAGCCAAGTCGCGGGCCCGGGAAGGGAGTCACCCCTCCACTTT
CDR3aa: CASSQVAGPGRESPLHF

v_gene: TRBV19
abundance: NA
d_gene: NA
j_gene: TRBJ2-1
CDR3nt: TGTGCCAGTAGTATAGCCGGACAGACCGACAATGAGCAGTTCTTC
CDR3aa: CASSIAGQTDNEQFF

v_gene: TRBV23-1
abundance: few
d_gene: NA
j_gene: TRBJ1-4
CDR3nt: TGCGCCAGCGGACTGGACAGCCAACCTTTTGGTGAAAAACTGTTTTTT
CDR3aa: CASGLDSQPFGEKLFF

v_gene: TRBV6-6
abundance: once
d_gene: NA
j_gene: TRBJ1-4
CDR3nt: TGTGCCAGCAGATCTGGACGGGGCGCAACTAATGAAAAACTGTTTTTT
CDR3aa: CASRSGRGATNEKLFF

v_gene: TRBV4-2
abundance: NA
d_gene: TRBD1
j_gene: TRBJ1-2
CDR3nt: TGTGCCAGCAGCCGACCGGGACAGTCCAACGGCTACACCTTC
CDR3aa: CASSRPGQSNGYTF

v_gene: TRBV5-1
abundance: NA
d_gene: TRBD1
j_gene: TRBJ1-2
CDR3nt: TGCGCCAGCAGCCAAGGACAGGGGAGGGCTAGAGGCTACACCTTC
CDR3aa: CASSQGQGRARGYTF

v_gene: TRBV27
abundance: NA
d_gene: TRBD2
j_gene: TRBJ2-1
CDR3nt: TGTGCCAGCTCTCCGCGGGGGGCTCACAATGAGCAGTTCTTC
CDR3aa: CASSPRGAHNEQFF

v_gene: TRBV18
abundance: NA
d_gene: NA
j_gene: TRBJ2-3
CDR3nt: TGTGCCAGCTCACCAGACCTGGGGATCATAGATACGCAGTATTTT
CDR3aa: CASSPDLGIIDTQYF

v_gene: TRBV2
abundance: NA
d_gene: NA
j_gene: TRBJ2-7
CDR3nt: TGTGCCAGCAGTGGAACAGGGACATACGAGCAGTACTTC
CDR3aa: CASSGTGTYEQYF

v_gene: TRBV30
abundance: NA
d_gene: NA
j_gene: TRBJ1-2
CDR3nt: TGTGCCTGGGCAGCGAACTATGGCTACACCTTC
CDR3aa: CAWAANYGYTF

v_gene: TRBV7-9
abundance: NA
d_gene: NA
j_gene: TRBJ2-7
CDR3nt: TGTGCCAGCAGCTCCAGGGGTAAAACTAGGGACGAGCAGTACTTC
CDR3aa: CASSSRGKTRDEQYF

v_gene: TRBV2
abundance: few
d_gene: TRBD1
j_gene: TRBJ1-1
CDR3nt: TGTGCCAGCAGGGAAGGGACAGGGAGACAAGCAGAAGCTTTCTTT
CDR3aa: CASREGTGRQAEAFF

v_gene: TRBV19
abundance: NA
d_gene: NA
j_gene: TRBJ1-5
CDR3nt: TGTGCCAGTAGTATAACCGGCAGGGGCCAGCCCCAGCATTTT
CDR3aa: CASSITGRGQPQHF

v_gene: TRBV7-9
abundance: NA
d_gene: NA
j_gene: TRBJ2-7
CDR3nt: TGTGCCAGCAGCTTTTCTTCCTACGAGCAGTACTTC
CDR3aa: CASSFSSYEQYF

v_gene: TRBV4-1
abundance: NA
d_gene: TRBD1
j_gene: TRBJ1-1
CDR3nt: TGCGCCAGCAGCCCGGGCGGGACAGGGAATCCGAACACTGAAGCTTTCTTT
CDR3aa: CASSPGGTGNPNTEAFF

v_gene: TRBV2
abundance: NA
d_gene: NA
j_gene: TRBJ1-3
CDR3nt: TGTGCCAGCAGTGAGCAGACAGGATCAGGAAACACCATATATTTT
CDR3aa: CASSEQTGSGNTIYF

v_gene: TRBV6-7
abundance: NA
d_gene: TRBD1
j_gene: TRBJ2-3
CDR3nt: TGTGCCAGCAGTTCCGCAAGGACAGGGAGGTCAGGGGGTACGCAGTATTTT
CDR3aa: CASSSARTGRSGGTQYF

v_gene: TRBV5-1
abundance: NA
d_gene: NA
j_gene: TRBJ2-7
CDR3nt: TGCGCCAGCAGCCCCGGGACCTCAGGGGAGCAGTACTTC
CDR3aa: CASSPGTSGEQYF

v_gene: TRBV6-2/TRBV6-3
abundance: NA
d_gene: NA
j_gene: TRBJ1-1
CDR3nt: TGTGCCAGCAGTTCAACGGGGGCACAAACTGAAGCTTTCTTT
CDR3aa: CASSSTGAQTEAFF

v_gene: TRBV25-1
abundance: NA
d_gene: NA
j_gene: TRBJ1-5
CDR3nt: TGTGCCAGCAGTGCAAGTAAGGACCAGCCCCAGCATTTT
CDR3aa: CASSASKDQPQHF

v_gene: TRBV7-3
abundance: NA
d_gene: NA
j_gene: TRBJ2-3
CDR3nt: TGTGCCAGCAGCTTAATCGGGGGTCGCACAGATACGCAGTATTTT
CDR3aa: CASSLIGGRTDTQYF

v_gene: TRBV18
abundance: NA
d_gene: NA
j_gene: TRBJ2-1
CDR3nt: TGTGCCAGCTCACCAAGTCGGGGCTGGCAGTTCTTC
CDR3aa: CASSPSRGWQFF

v_gene: TRBV6-5
abundance: few
d_gene: TRBD2
j_gene: TRBJ2-5
CDR3nt: TGTGCCAGCAGTCCGGGGGGGCTAGGAGAAGAGACCCAGTACTTC
CDR3aa: CASSPGGLGEETQYF

v_gene: TRBV5-4
abundance: NA
d_gene: NA
j_gene: TRBJ1-1
CDR3nt: TGTGCCAGCAGCTCACAAATAAGACCCATGAACACTGAAGCTTTCTTT
CDR3aa: CASSSQIRPMNTEAFF

v_gene: TRBV11-1
abundance: NA
d_gene: TRBD1
j_gene: TRBJ2-2
CDR3nt: TGTGCCAGCGGATATGGACAGGGTAACGGGGAGCTGTTTTTT
CDR3aa: CASGYGQGNGELFF

v_gene: TRBV6-5
abundance: NA
d_gene: NA
j_gene: TRBJ1-5
CDR3nt: TGTGCCAGCAGCACAGGGTACGGACAGCCCCAGCATTTT
CDR3aa: CASSTGYGQPQHF

v_gene: TRBV9
abundance: NA
d_gene: TRBD1
j_gene: TRBJ2-5
CDR3nt: TGTGCCAGCGCCGCAGGACAGGGCGGAGAGACCCAGTACTTC
CDR3aa: CASAAGQGGETQYF

v_gene: TRBV7-9
abundance: NA
d_gene: NA
j_gene: TRBJ2-4
CDR3nt: TGTGCCAGCAGCCCCAAGGACTGGAGCGACATTCAGTACTTC
CDR3aa: CASSPKDWSDIQYF

v_gene: TRBV6-2/TRBV6-3
abundance: NA
d_gene: TRBD1
j_gene: TRBJ2-7
CDR3nt: TGTGCCAGCAGTTACGTGGACAGGGGGGGGACCTACGAGCAGTACTTC
CDR3aa: CASSYVDRGGTYEQYF

v_gene: TRBV4-2
abundance: NA
d_gene: NA
j_gene: TRBJ2-7
CDR3nt: TGTGCCAGCAGCCAAGAGACACGTACCACCAGGGTAGAGTATTACGAGCAGTACTTC
CDR3aa: CASSQETRTTRVEYYEQYF

v_gene: TRBV7-2
abundance: NA
d_gene: NA
j_gene: TRBJ1-2
CDR3nt: TGTGCCAGCAGCTACCTTGGGGGGGGTCCGGGAACTTATGGCTACACCTTC
CDR3aa: CASSYLGGGPGTYGYTF

v_gene: TRBV10-2
abundance: NA
d_gene: TRBD2
j_gene: TRBJ2-2
CDR3nt: TGCGCCAGCACAAACCCGGGGGGCACCGGGGAGCTGTTTTTT
CDR3aa: CASTNPGGTGELFF

v_gene: TRBV19
abundance: NA
d_gene: NA
j_gene: TRBJ1-5
CDR3nt: TGTGCCAGTACGCTCGGAAATCAGCCCCAGCATTTT
CDR3aa: CASTLGNQPQHF